The rows below give T cell receptor beta chains drawn from one sample of a study of cytotoxic CD8 clonotypes in ibrutinib-treated CLL. The protocol was immunoSEQ multiplex PCR, while the TCRdb copy is restricted to in-frame clones and leaves out a portion. The sample lists 50,000 to 60,000 clones, less than 85% occurring once. The sequences come from PBMCs, collected after 24 months of ibrutinib treatment. All receptors come from a human donor with chronic lymphocytic leukemia. The CDR3 runs from the conserved cysteine through the conserved F or W. Each record gives: clone size, D gene, J gene, V gene, CDR3 DNA, CDR3 protein. The D gene is left open where the match is weak. Expanded clones are given a class, and other clones once, few, many or no size at all.

.	.	TRBJ2-1	TRBV9	TGTGCCAGCAGCGTGTACCTCAACAATGAGCAGTTCTTC	CASSVYLNNEQFF
.	.	TRBJ1-5	TRBV5-4	TGTGCCAGCAGCTCGGGAGAGGGGCAGCCCCAGCATTTT	CASSSGEGQPQHF
.	.	TRBJ2-7	TRBV4-1	TGCGCCAGCAGCCAAAGGGTGATTTCATCCTACGAGCAGTACTTC	CASSQRVISSYEQYF
.	TRBD2	TRBJ2-1	TRBV7-6	TGTGCCAGCAGCTTAGAAGGGACTAGCGGTAATGAGCAGTTCTTC	CASSLEGTSGNEQFF
few	TRBD2	TRBJ2-1	TRBV7-7	TGTGCCAGCAGCTTGCTACCGGGACTAGCGGGAGGTGAGCAGTTCTTC	CASSLLPGLAGGEQFF
.	.	TRBJ1-2	TRBV28	TGTGCCAGCAGTTTAACAGACCTAAATCGTGGCTACACCTTC	CASSLTDLNRGYTF
.	TRBD1	TRBJ1-4	TRBV28	TGTGCCAGTGGGGACAGTGGAGCAACTAATGAAAAACTGTTTTTT	CASGDSGATNEKLFF
.	TRBD2	TRBJ2-3	TRBV30	TGTGCCTGGAGTGGAGCCCTAGCGGGTAATATTAGAGATACGCAGTATTTT	CAWSGALAGNIRDTQYF
.	.	TRBJ1-1	TRBV19	TGTGCCAGTAGTATTGGGGTAACGAACACTGAAGCTTTCTTT	CASSIGVTNTEAFF
.	.	TRBJ2-5	TRBV10-1	TGCGCCAGCAGTGAGTCGACCGGGATCCCAGAGACCCAGTACTTC	CASSESTGIPETQYF
.	.	TRBJ2-1	TRBV10-1	TGCGCCAGCATGGAGGGAGGCGAGCAGTTCTTC	CASMEGGEQFF
.	TRBD1	TRBJ1-2	TRBV5-4	TGTGCCAGCAGCTCACCGGGACAGGAGTCCTATGGCTACACCTTC	CASSSPGQESYGYTF
.	TRBD1	TRBJ1-3	TRBV11-2	TGTGCCAGCAGCTTAGATCAAAGGACAGGGGCTGGAAACACCATATATTTT	CASSLDQRTGAGNTIYF
.	.	TRBJ2-4	TRBV6-1	TGTGCCAGCAGTCGTGAGGGGGGATTGGGGAACATTCAGTACTTC	CASSREGGLGNIQYF
few	.	TRBJ1-4	TRBV7-8	TGTGCCAGCAGCGCCTACAGGGTACATAATGAAAAACTGTTTTTT	CASSAYRVHNEKLFF
.	TRBD1	TRBJ2-1	TRBV27	TGTGCCAGCAGTTTATTTACTACCGGGACAGGGGGCAATGAGCAGTTCTTC	CASSLFTTGTGGNEQFF
.	.	TRBJ1-2	TRBV7-9	TGTGCCAGCAGCTTGCCGGATCTCACCTATGGCTACACCTTC	CASSLPDLTYGYTF
.	TRBD2	TRBJ2-7	TRBV27	TGTGCCAGCAGTCCCACGACTAGCGGGAGATACGAGCAGTACTTC	CASSPTTSGRYEQYF
.	.	TRBJ2-7	TRBV6-6	TGTGCCAGCAGGGAGCAGGGTAAATCCACCTACGAGCAGTACTTC	CASREQGKSTYEQYF
.	TRBD1	TRBJ1-4	TRBV19	TGTGCCAGTAGAAGCTCAGGGGGGAGTAATGAAAAACTGTTTTTT	CASRSSGGSNEKLFF
.	TRBD2	TRBJ2-1	TRBV7-8	TGTGCCAGCAGCTTAGCTCCGACTAGCGGAAGGGCTGAGCAGTTCTTC	CASSLAPTSGRAEQFF
once	.	TRBJ2-2	TRBV7-2	TGTGCCAGCAGCCCCCGAATATCAGGCACCGGGGAGCTGTTTTTT	CASSPRISGTGELFF
.	TRBD2	TRBJ2-2	TRBV25-1	TGTGCCAGCAGCCGGACTAGCGGGAGTGTTTGGGTGTCAAGTGAGCTGTTTTTT	CASSRTSGSVWVSSELFF
.	TRBD1	TRBJ2-7	TRBV2	TGTGCCAGCAGTGCAAGACAGGGAAAGGTTCTTTACGAGCAGTACTTC	CASSARQGKVLYEQYF